A single T cell receptor (beta chain) is shown here with its context. As yet, its antigen is unknown. The data were taken from a study of shared clonotypes between healthy human individuals. Study-level points and caveats: In having few donors, the study represented limited genetic and exposure-history diversity. The researchers took only blood, and tissue repertoires probably look different.

Clones were sequenced by immunoSEQ multiplex PCR, and TCRdb holds only the in-frame ones, with some missing. The sample records about 730,000 clones, approximately 77% being singletons. Trimming pared 3 bases from V and 0 bases from J, leaving 12 bases between. This CDR3 has 16 residues. Germline assignment: CDR1 LNHDA and CDR2 SQIVND (reference sequence). The sequence was obtained from a woman aged 30 to 39 in good health. The sequenced material came from memory CD4+ T cells sorted from blood. Subset in this sample: CD45RA-negative fraction. The V gene is TRBV19, the J gene TRBJ2-1; D gene ambiguous. The chain's CDR3 is CASSIAGYSSYNEQFF. The CDR3 coding sequence is TGTGCCAGTAGTATCGCCGGCTATAGCTCCTACAATGAGCAGTTCTTC.